The sample holds a few counts of the clone carrying this T cell receptor beta chain. What it binds is unknown. Germline V CDR1 and CDR2: SGHVS, FNYEAQ. V shed 4 bases, J shed 1 base, and the junction held 10 bases outside the gene matches. CDR3 length: 17 residues. This entry belongs to a study of response to subunit inactivated influenza vaccine. Regarding the study as a whole: Only a handful of new T cells, the authors suggested, are recruited with each seasonal influenza vaccination.

In TCRdb, the RT-PCR reads were re-called with MiXCR into one record per CDR3 protein. This repertoire shows fewer than 650,000 distinct CDR3 sequences, 13% found once; its top ten account for around 13%. The clonotype originates from a man in his forties or fifties who received an inactivated influenza vaccine. The specimen was PBMCs from blood, collected more than 35 days after vaccination. This rearrangement joins TRBV7-6 to TRBJ2-3; 8 nucleotides align to TRBD2. Here the CDR3 reads CASSWPRGGLGTDTQYF. For the CDR3, the DNA is TGTGCCAGCAGCTGGCCACGGGGGGGGCTGGGCACAGATACGCAGTATTTT. Using reference TRBV7-6 and TRBJ2-3 for the parts outside the CDR3, the full variable domain is GAGVSQSPRYKVTKRGQDVALRCDPISGHVSLYWYRQALGQGPEFLTYFNYEAQQDKSGLPNDRFSAERPEGSISTLTIQRTEQRDSAMYRCASSWPRGGLGTDTQYFGPGTRLTVL.